This is a list of T cell receptor beta chains from one sample in a study of cytomegalovirus exposure and HLA in healthy donors. TCRdb's table, derived via immunoSEQ multiplex PCR, lists solely in-frame clones and lacks some. The table records roughly 110,000 clones, approximately 79% of them present only once. The sequenced sample was PBMCs. The receptors were sampled from a woman aged 40 to 50 in good health and CMV-seropositive. CDR3s leave out the opening cysteine and the closing phenylalanine or tryptophan. The order of the fields is D gene, J gene, V gene, CDR3 protein. The D gene is left open where the match is weak.

D: .
J: TRBJ2-2
V: TRBV10-3
CDR3: AISRVGATGELF

D: TRBD2
J: TRBJ2-5
V: TRBV5-4
CDR3: ASSPRTSGGQETQY

D: .
J: TRBJ1-3
V: TRBV2
CDR3: ASTGTTGNTIY

D: .
J: TRBJ2-7
V: TRBV5-1
CDR3: ASSITGYEQY

D: .
J: TRBJ1-2
V: TRBV30
CDR3: AWSVRGGYT

D: TRBD1
J: TRBJ1-4
V: TRBV4-2
CDR3: ASSQGGQGSEKLF

D: TRBD2
J: TRBJ2-7
V: TRBV5-1
CDR3: ASSPIIPRGGLYEQY

D: TRBD2
J: TRBJ2-1
V: TRBV29-1
CDR3: SVVTSRDNEQF

D: .
J: TRBJ1-3
V: TRBV9
CDR3: ASSVGAASGNTIY

D: .
J: TRBJ1-3
V: TRBV7-2
CDR3: ASSRRQGNTIY

D: TRBD1
J: TRBJ1-1
V: TRBV4-1
CDR3: ASSQGPFRGLNTEAF

D: .
J: TRBJ2-5
V: TRBV6-5
CDR3: ASSLGRPSQETQY

D: TRBD1
J: TRBJ2-2
V: TRBV7-3
CDR3: ASSLTGGGGELF

D: .
J: TRBJ2-7
V: TRBV10-1
CDR3: ASSPRGAGNEQY

D: .
J: TRBJ1-3
V: TRBV6-6
CDR3: ASTMAGRSGNTIY

D: .
J: TRBJ1-2
V: TRBV30
CDR3: AWSVEGTVSRYT

D: .
J: TRBJ1-1
V: TRBV11-3
CDR3: ASSLEGGDTEAF

D: TRBD1
J: TRBJ1-6
V: TRBV6-5
CDR3: ASSRTGWDNSPLH

D: .
J: TRBJ1-1
V: TRBV5-1
CDR3: ASSFSVDTEAF

D: .
J: TRBJ1-3
V: TRBV9
CDR3: ASSVRQAPGNTIY

D: .
J: TRBJ2-2
V: TRBV6-5
CDR3: ASSYSPGINTGELF

D: TRBD1
J: TRBJ2-6
V: TRBV7-9
CDR3: ASSWDREPSGANVLT

D: TRBD1
J: TRBJ1-2
V: TRBV6-5
CDR3: ASSLTGTVGYT

D: .
J: TRBJ2-1
V: TRBV18
CDR3: ASSTAAPSNEQF

D: .
J: TRBJ1-2
V: TRBV10-3
CDR3: AISNDKYGYT

D: TRBD1
J: TRBJ2-7
V: TRBV18
CDR3: ASSPRGTVNYEQY

D: .
J: TRBJ1-2
V: TRBV5-1
CDR3: ASSTGQPEGYT

D: .
J: TRBJ1-1
V: TRBV7-9
CDR3: ASSLISGDTEAF

D: TRBD1
J: TRBJ2-4
V: TRBV5-6
CDR3: ASSLTGQGAY

D: .
J: TRBJ1-1
V: TRBV7-2
CDR3: ASSAGPNTEAF

D: TRBD1
J: TRBJ1-6
V: TRBV30
CDR3: ASKPGQDSPLH

D: TRBD1
J: TRBJ1-5
V: TRBV2
CDR3: ASSMTGSHQPQH

D: TRBD2
J: TRBJ2-1
V: TRBV7-3
CDR3: ASSLQGSGAIRDEQF

D: TRBD1
J: TRBJ1-2
V: TRBV30
CDR3: AWRVGQGHGYT

D: .
J: TRBJ2-3
V: TRBV5-1
CDR3: ASRSQVATDTQY

D: TRBD1
J: TRBJ1-1
V: TRBV7-6
CDR3: ASSLTGDTEAF

D: TRBD1
J: TRBJ2-1
V: TRBV5-1
CDR3: ASSLVTGANNEQF

D: .
J: TRBJ1-1
V: TRBV29-1
CDR3: SVVGILSEAF

D: TRBD1
J: TRBJ2-2
V: TRBV15
CDR3: ASKAGGADTGELF

D: TRBD2
J: TRBJ2-7
V: TRBV2
CDR3: ASRTSGGEQY

D: TRBD1
J: TRBJ1-2
V: TRBV4-1
CDR3: ASSPSGTGDGGYT

D: TRBD1
J: TRBJ1-1
V: TRBV5-1
CDR3: ASSARGTDTEAF